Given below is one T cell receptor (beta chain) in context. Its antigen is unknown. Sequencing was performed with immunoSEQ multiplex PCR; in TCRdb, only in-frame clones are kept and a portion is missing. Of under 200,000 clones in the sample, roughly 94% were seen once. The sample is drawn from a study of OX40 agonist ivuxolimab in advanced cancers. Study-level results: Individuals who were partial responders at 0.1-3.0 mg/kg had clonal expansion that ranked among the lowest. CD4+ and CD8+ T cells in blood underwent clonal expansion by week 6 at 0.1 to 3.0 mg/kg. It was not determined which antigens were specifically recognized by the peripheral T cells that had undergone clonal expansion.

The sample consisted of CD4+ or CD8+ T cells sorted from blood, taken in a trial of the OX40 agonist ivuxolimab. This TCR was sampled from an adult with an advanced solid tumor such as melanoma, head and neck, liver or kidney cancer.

The CDR3 loop reads CASSLRPGQGITDTQYF. The CDR3 DNA is TGCGCCAGCAGCCTCCGACCGGGACAGGGTATCACAGATACGCAGTATTTT. This chain connects TRBV5-1 to TRBJ2-3; 9 nucleotides agree with TRBD1. V trimming: 4 bases; J trimming: 2 bases; junction bases outside the gene matches: 11. This CDR3 is 17 amino acids long. CDR1 SGHRS and CDR2 YFSETQ come from the germline V gene.